Listed below are T cell receptor beta chains from one sample, sequenced in a study of T cell repertoires in cytomegalovirus infection. TCRdb independently ran MiXCR on the reads; one entry per CDR3 protein. The sample consists of hundreds of thousands of distinct CDR3 sequences, approximately 30% of them appearing once. Antigen specificity for these receptors is unknown. Sample: cultured CD8+ T cells from PBMCs, taken from culture after CMV antigen stimulation. The receptors stem from a human donor in good health (CMV status not recorded). Some clones in this sample may be carry-over from other donors' samples. Both conserved end residues are part of each CDR3. The D gene is left open where the match is weak. Rows give clone size only sometimes, using once, few, many, or a class for an expanded clone.

V	size	J	D	CDR3	DNA
TRBV29-1	-	TRBJ1-2	TRBD1	CSVEDTRGPLFGYTF	TGCAGCGTTGAAGATACCAGGGGGCCTCTTTTTGGCTACACCTTC
TRBV7-8	-	TRBJ2-1	TRBD2	CASSLDPLAGEGLNEQFF	TGTGCCAGCAGCTTAGACCCACTAGCGGGGGAGGGTTTGAATGAGCAGTTCTTC
TRBV10-3	-	TRBJ1-1	TRBD1	CAISEHLQGARTEAFF	TGTGCCATCAGTGAGCACCTTCAGGGGGCGCGAACTGAAGCTTTCTTT
TRBV24-1	few	TRBJ2-2	-	CATSGSWGGSSNTGELFF	TGTGCCACCAGTGGTTCATGGGGTGGCAGCTCGAACACCGGGGAGCTGTTTTTT
TRBV6-2/TRBV6-3	-	TRBJ1-1	-	CASRFTTGTEAFF	TGTGCCAGCAGGTTTACCACGGGCACTGAAGCTTTCTTT
TRBV6-6	once	TRBJ2-1	TRBD1	CASSRDRAEQFF	TGTGCCAGCAGTCGGGACAGGGCTGAGCAGTTCTTC
TRBV10-3	-	TRBJ1-1	TRBD1	CATATGGPEAFF	TGTGCCACTGCGACAGGGGGGCCGGAAGCTTTCTTT
TRBV27	-	TRBJ2-3	-	CASSQGEVADTQYF	TGTGCCAGCAGCCAGGGGGAGGTTGCAGATACGCAGTATTTT
TRBV28	-	TRBJ1-5	-	CASTLLDRRGNQPQHF	TGTGCCAGCACCCTCTTAGACAGGAGAGGGAATCAGCCCCAGCATTTT
TRBV7-8	-	TRBJ2-1	-	CASSFFGGSYNEQFF	TGTGCCAGCAGCTTCTTTGGGGGGTCCTACAATGAGCAGTTCTTC
TRBV7-8	many	TRBJ2-1	-	CASSSSGADGALSAYNEQFF	TGTGCCAGCAGCTCCTCCGGGGCTGACGGGGCCCTATCCGCCTACAATGAGCAGTTCTTC
TRBV11-2	-	TRBJ2-1	TRBD1	CARSPRLGQASYNEQFF	TGTGCCAGGAGCCCCCGTTTGGGACAGGCCTCCTACAATGAGCAGTTCTTC